The 11 T cell receptor beta chains given below trace back to one sample, sequenced in a study of cytomegalovirus exposure and HLA in healthy donors (TCRdb year 2017). The library was generated by the immunoSEQ multiplex PCR assay. For the multiplex PCR, a mixture combining 60 forward primers for TCR Vbeta segments and 13 reverse primers for TCR Jbeta segments was used. Here the immuneACCESS table is served through TCRdb, limited to in-frame sequences with V and J called. Missing clones are a known gap in these copies; in checked studies unresolved V genes cover under half, and the rest lacks a known reason. This sample lists about 150,000 clones; roughly 79% were detected once. The ten largest clonotypes hold roughly 2.8% of the sample. The source material was PBMCs. Source of these receptors: a man between 18 and 29 years old in good health and CMV-seronegative.

This sequence joins TRBV6-6 and TRBJ1-2; 9 nucleotides align to TRBD1. Germline lookup yields CDR1 MNHNY and CDR2 SVGAGI (reference sequence). The ends lost 2 bases at V and 6 bases at J; junction bases unmatched: 4. This CDR3 region has 14 residues. CDR3 protein: CASSYLTGGNGYTF. The CDR3 nucleotides read TGTGCCAGCAGTTACCTGACAGGGGGAAATGGCTACACCTTC.

The chain employs TRBV5-4 and TRBJ2-2; D might be TRBD2 (5 bases). The CDR3 totals 14 residues. The germline V and J ends were trimmed by 4 bases and 4 bases, with 11 bases remaining between them. Germline values: CDR1 SGHNT, CDR2 YYREEE (reference sequence). The CDR3 here is CASSPRVGTGELFF. CDR3 in DNA: TGTGCCAGCAGCCCGAGGGTGGGCACCGGGGAGCTGTTTTTT.

The CDR3 DNA is TGCGCCAGCAGACCACCGGACAGGGCGACTTACGAGCAGTACGTC. Amino acid sequence: CASRPPDRATYEQYV. V and J are TRBV5-1 and TRBJ2-7, with 8 bases fitting TRBD1. CDR3 length equals 15 residues. Trimming removed 5 bases from V and 4 bases from J; junction bases left unmatched: 11. Looked up from germline, CDR1 is SGHRS and CDR2 is YFSETQ.

The rearrangement joins TRBV6-5 to TRBJ1-1, with TRBD1 matching 8 bases. With V trimmed by 6 bases and J by 6 bases, 9 bases remained unmatched. This CDR3 contains 14 residues. CDR1 MNHEY and CDR2 SVGAGI come from the germline V gene. In DNA, the CDR3 is TGTGCCAGCAGCCAGGACAGGGTCAGGCCTGAAGCTTTCTTT. This encodes CASSQDRVRPEAFF.

This rearrangement joins TRBV27 to TRBJ2-7; TRBD2 is a possible D gene (6 bases). This CDR3 region has 15 residues. V dropped 5 bases and J dropped 4 bases, with 18 bases sitting between them. The germline gives CDR1 MNHEY, CDR2 SMNVEV (reference sequence). CDR3 sequence (DNA): TGTGCCAGCAGTAAGAGGGACGGTGGGGGGTACGAGCAGTACTTC. Protein sequence: CASSKRDGGGYEQYF.

J is TRBJ1-2 and V is TRBV28; D is possibly TRBD1 (6 bases). Germline V gives CDR1 MDHEN, CDR2 SYDVKM. V shed 6 bases and J shed 4 bases, with 15 bases lying between them. This CDR3 is built from 14 residues. CDR3 nucleotides: TGTGCCAGCAGGGGGGACACCAGGATCTATGGCTACACCTTC. Its translation: CASRGDTRIYGYTF.

The V call is TRBV2, the J call TRBJ2-3; 11 bases fit TRBD2. CDR3 length equals 16 residues. V dropped 7 bases and J dropped 0; count of bases not matched to a gene: 6. Germline CDR1 SNHLY, CDR2 FYNNEI. The chain's CDR3 is CASMTSGAYSTDTQYF. The CDR3, as DNA: TGTGCCAGCATGACTAGCGGGGCCTACAGCACAGATACGCAGTATTTT.

Only a few counts were recorded for this clone. This sequence joins TRBV27 and TRBJ2-7; a weak D match, TRBD2 (6 bases). V lost 3 bases to trimming and J lost 3 bases, with 12 bases between them. Germline values: CDR1 MNHEY, CDR2 SMNVEV (reference sequence). The CDR3 has 14 amino acids. CDR3 loop: CASSLEGPGYEQYF. The CDR3 DNA sequence: TGTGCCAGCAGTTTGGAGGGACCGGGCTACGAGCAGTACTTC.

The chain employs TRBV18 and TRBJ2-7; 9 nucleotides agree with TRBD1. The trim removed 3 bases at V and 0 bases at J, leaving 3 bases unmatched. Germline CDR1 KGHSH, CDR2 LQKENI. This CDR3 spans 15 amino acids. In DNA form, the CDR3 reads TGTGCCAGCTCACCGGACAGGGGTCCCTCCTACGAGCAGTACTTC. Translated, it gives CASSPDRGPSYEQYF.

There are a few counts of this clone. This chain joins TRBV7-9 and TRBJ1-4; D ambiguous. Trimming cost V 5 bases and J 9 bases, with 13 bases left between them. The CDR3 runs to 13 residues. Germline CDR1 is SEHNR and CDR2 is FQNEAQ (reference sequence). CDR3 protein: CASSPNEGQKLFF. The DNA for the CDR3 is TGTGCCAGCAGCCCGAATGAGGGCCAAAAACTGTTTTTT.

The chain combines TRBV19 with TRBJ2-7, with 7 nucleotides matching TRBD1. Germline loops: CDR1 LNHDA, CDR2 SQIVND (reference sequence). The V segment lost 6 bases and the J segment 1 base; nucleotides outside the gene matches: 6. CDR3 length: 14 residues. The CDR3, as DNA: TGTGCCAGTAGGTCAGACAGGGATTCCTACGAGCAGTACTTC. This gives the protein CASRSDRDSYEQYF.